The 3 T cell receptor beta chains listed next were all sequenced from one sample in a study of blood T cell repertoires in COVID-19. TCRdb's table, derived via immunoSEQ multiplex PCR, lists solely in-frame clones and lacks some. In the table there are about 70,000 clones, approximately 78% of which are singletons. The sequenced material came from peripheral blood. The receptors were gathered from an elderly woman with acute or convalescent COVID-19.

The chain is built from TRBV4-2 and TRBJ1-2; D ambiguous. CDR1 is LGHNA and CDR2 is YNFKEQ in the germline V gene. The ends were cut back, 4 bases at V and 6 bases at J, with 18 bases in the middle. The CDR3 has 15 amino acids. DNA of the CDR3: TGTGCCAGCAGCCGCGAAGGTCCGGGATCCGATGGCTACACCTTC. This translates into CASSREGPGSDGYTF.

A few counts support this clone. The rearrangement uses TRBV5-6 and TRBJ2-7, with TRBD2 matching 9 bases. Germline assignment: CDR1 SGHDT and CDR2 YYEEEE. This CDR3 is built from 16 residues. With V trimmed by 3 bases and J by 4 bases, 11 bases remained unmatched. The CDR3, as DNA: TGTGCCAGCAGCTGGCAGCGGGGGGCCGTCAAATACGAGCAGTACTTC. The encoded protein is CASSWQRGAVKYEQYF.

The chain carries TRBV5-1 and TRBJ2-7, with TRBD1 identical over 7 bases. With 4 bases clipped from V and 2 bases from J, the junction kept 9 bases outside the gene matches. The CDR3 totals 15 residues. Germline V gene lookup returns CDR1 SGHRS and CDR2 YFSETQ. CDR3 residues: CASSPRQGATYEQYF. DNA for the CDR3: TGCGCCAGCAGCCCACGACAGGGAGCGACCTACGAGCAGTACTTC.